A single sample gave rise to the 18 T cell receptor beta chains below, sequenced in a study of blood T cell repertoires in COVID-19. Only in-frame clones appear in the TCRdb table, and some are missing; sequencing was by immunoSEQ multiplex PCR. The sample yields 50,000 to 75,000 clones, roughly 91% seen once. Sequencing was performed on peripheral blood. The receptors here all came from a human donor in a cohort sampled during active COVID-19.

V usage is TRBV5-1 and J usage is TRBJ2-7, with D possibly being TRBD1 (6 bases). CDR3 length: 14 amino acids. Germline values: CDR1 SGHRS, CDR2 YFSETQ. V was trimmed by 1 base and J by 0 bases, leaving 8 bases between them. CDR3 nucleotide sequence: TGCGCCAGCAGCTTGACAGGGAACTCCTACGAGCAGTACTTC. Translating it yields CASSLTGNSYEQYF.

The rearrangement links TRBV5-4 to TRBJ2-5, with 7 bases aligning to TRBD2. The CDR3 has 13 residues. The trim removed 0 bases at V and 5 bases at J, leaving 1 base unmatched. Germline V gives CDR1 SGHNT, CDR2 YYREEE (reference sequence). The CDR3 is CASSLAGGETQYF. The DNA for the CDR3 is TGTGCCAGCAGCTTGGCGGGGGGTGAGACCCAGTACTTC.

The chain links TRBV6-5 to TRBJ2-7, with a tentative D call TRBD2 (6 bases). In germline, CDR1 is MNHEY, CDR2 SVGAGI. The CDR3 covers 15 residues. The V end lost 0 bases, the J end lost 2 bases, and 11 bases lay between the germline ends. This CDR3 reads CASSYSGSSAYEQYF. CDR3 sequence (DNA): TGTGCCAGCAGTTACTCCGGGAGTTCAGCCTACGAGCAGTACTTC.

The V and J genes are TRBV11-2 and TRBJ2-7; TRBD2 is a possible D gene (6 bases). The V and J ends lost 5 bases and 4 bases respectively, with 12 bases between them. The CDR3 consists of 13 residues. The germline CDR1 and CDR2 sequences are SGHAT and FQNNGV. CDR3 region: CASSPSGTYEQYF. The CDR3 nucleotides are TGTGCCAGCAGCCCCAGTGGGACTTACGAGCAGTACTTC.

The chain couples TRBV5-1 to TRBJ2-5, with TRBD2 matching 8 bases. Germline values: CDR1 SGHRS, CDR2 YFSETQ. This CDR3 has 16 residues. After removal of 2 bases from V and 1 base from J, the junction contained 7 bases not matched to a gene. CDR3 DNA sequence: TGCGCCAGCAGCTTAATTGCCAGCGGGAGCCAAGAGACCCAGTACTTC. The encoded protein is CASSLIASGSQETQYF.

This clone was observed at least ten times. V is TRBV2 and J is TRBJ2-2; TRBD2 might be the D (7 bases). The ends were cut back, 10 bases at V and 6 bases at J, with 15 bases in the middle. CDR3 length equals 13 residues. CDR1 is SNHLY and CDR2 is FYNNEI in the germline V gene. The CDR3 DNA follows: TGTGCCATCCTCGAGGGGGGGCCCGGGGAGCTGTTTTTT. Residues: CAILEGGPGELFF.

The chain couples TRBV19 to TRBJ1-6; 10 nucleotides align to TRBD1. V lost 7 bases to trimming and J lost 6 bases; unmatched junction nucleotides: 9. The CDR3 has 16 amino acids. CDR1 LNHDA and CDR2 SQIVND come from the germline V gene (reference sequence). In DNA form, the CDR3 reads TGTGCCAGTACCCGACAGGGGGCGGCAATTAATTCACCCCTCCACTTT. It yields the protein CASTRQGAAINSPLHF.

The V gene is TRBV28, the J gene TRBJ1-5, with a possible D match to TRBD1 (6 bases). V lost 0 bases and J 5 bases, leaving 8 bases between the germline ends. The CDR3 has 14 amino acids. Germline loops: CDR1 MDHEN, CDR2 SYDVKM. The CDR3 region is CASSLWAGDQPQHF. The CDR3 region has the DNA TGTGCCAGCAGTTTATGGGCAGGGGATCAGCCCCAGCATTTT.

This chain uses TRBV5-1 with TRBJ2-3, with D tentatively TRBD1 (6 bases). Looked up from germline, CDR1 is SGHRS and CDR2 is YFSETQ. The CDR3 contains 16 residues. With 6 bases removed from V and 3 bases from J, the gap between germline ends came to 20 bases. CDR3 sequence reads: CASNTLTGQLTDTQYF. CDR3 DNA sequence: TGCGCCAGCAACACCTTGACAGGACAACTTACAGATACGCAGTATTTT.

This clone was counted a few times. CDR3 amino acids: CASSPLEANEQFF. DNA of the CDR3: TGTGCCAGCTCACCTTTAGAGGCAAATGAGCAGTTCTTC. The chain uses TRBV18 and TRBJ2-1, with D unresolved. V lost 3 bases to trimming and J lost 7 bases, with 10 bases between them. Germline V CDR1 and CDR2: KGHSH, LQKENI. The CDR3 covers 13 residues.

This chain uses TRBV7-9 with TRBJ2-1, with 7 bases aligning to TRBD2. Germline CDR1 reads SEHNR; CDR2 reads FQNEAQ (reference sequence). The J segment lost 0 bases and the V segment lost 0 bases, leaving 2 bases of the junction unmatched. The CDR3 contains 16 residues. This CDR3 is CASSLALAGSYNEQFF. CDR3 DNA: TGTGCCAGCAGCTTAGCGTTAGCGGGCTCCTACAATGAGCAGTTCTTC.

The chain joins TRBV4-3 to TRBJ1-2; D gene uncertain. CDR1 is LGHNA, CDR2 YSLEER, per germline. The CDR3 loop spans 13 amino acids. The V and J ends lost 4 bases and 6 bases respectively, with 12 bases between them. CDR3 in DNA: TGCGCCAGCAGCCCGGCCAGACTCCATGGCTACACCTTC. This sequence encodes CASSPARLHGYTF.

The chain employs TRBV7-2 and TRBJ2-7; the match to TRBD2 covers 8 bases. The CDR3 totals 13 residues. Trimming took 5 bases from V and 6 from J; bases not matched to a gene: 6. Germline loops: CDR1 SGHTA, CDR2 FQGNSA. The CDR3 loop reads CASSLGLATEQYF. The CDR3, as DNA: TGTGCCAGCAGCCTCGGACTAGCTACCGAGCAGTACTTC. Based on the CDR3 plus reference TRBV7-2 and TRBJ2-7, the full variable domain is GAGVSQSPSNKVTEKGKDVELRCDPISGHTALYWYRQSLGQGLEFLIYFQGNSAPDKSGLPSDRFSAERTGGSVSTLTIQRTQQEDSAVYLCASSLGLATEQYFGPGTRLTVT.

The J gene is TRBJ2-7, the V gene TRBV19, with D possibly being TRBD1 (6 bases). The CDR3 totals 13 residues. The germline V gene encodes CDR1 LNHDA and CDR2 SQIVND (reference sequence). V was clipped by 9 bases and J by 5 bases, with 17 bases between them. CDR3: CASRPPGVDEQYF. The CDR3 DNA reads TGTGCCAGCCGCCCCCCAGGGGTCGACGAGCAGTACTTC.

As DNA, the CDR3 is TGTGCCAGCAGCTTCCTCGCGGGAGAGACCCAGTACTTC. It is translated as CASSFLAGETQYF. The rearrangement joins TRBV13 to TRBJ2-5, with D maybe TRBD2 (5 bases). This CDR3 comprises 13 residues. V gave up 3 bases and J gave up 4 bases, with 9 bases separating them. The germline V gene encodes CDR1 PRHDT and CDR2 FYEKMQ (reference sequence).

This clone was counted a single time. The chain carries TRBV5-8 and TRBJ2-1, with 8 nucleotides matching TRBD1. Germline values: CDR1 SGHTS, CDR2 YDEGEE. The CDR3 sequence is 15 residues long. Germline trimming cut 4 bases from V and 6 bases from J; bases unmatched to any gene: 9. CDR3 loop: CASSAGQGFANEQFF. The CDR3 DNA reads TGTGCCAGCAGCGCAGGACAGGGCTTCGCCAATGAGCAGTTCTTC.

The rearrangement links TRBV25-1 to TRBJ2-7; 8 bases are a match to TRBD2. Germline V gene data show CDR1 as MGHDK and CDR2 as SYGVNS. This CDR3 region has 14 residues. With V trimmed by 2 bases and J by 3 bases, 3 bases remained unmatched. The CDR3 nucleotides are TGTGCCAGCAGTGAAGTTAGCGGGAACTACGAGCAGTACTTC. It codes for CASSEVSGNYEQYF.

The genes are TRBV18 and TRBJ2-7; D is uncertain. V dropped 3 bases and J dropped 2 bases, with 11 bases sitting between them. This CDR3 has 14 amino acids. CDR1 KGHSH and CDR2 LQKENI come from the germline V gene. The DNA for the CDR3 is TGTGCCAGCTCACCTATACAGCCGACCTACGAGCAGTACTTC. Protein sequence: CASSPIQPTYEQYF.